What follows is one T cell receptor beta chain and its context. Its antigen is not identified. The protocol was immunoSEQ multiplex PCR, while the TCRdb copy is restricted to in-frame clones and leaves out a portion. There are around 2.1 million clones in the sample; approximately 94% occur only once, and approximately 0.13% lies in the top ten. The ends were cut back, 6 bases at V and 5 bases at J, with 22 bases in the middle. Germline V gene sequence: CDR1 MGHRA, CDR2 YSYEKL. The CDR3 covers 16 residues. The sample is drawn from a study of shared clonotypes between healthy human individuals. Points from the study as a whole: Larger richness was generally estimated for naive than memory subsets. Unshared clonotypes carried lower generation probabilities than those common to all four donors.

Each of the donors was a healthy adult who was HIV-negative and had not had a recent acute infection or vaccination. CD4+ cells were split into CD45RA+ naive and CD45RA-negative memory subsets. The V and J genes are TRBV4-1 and TRBJ2-5; D is perhaps TRBD2 (7 bases). This receptor was identified in a man between 18 and 29 years old in good health. Sequences were obtained from naive CD4+ T cells sorted from blood. Subset defined: CD45RA+ positively selected. CDR3 in DNA: TGCGCCAGCAGACTAAAGGAAGGGGGGGGCAGGGAGACCCAGTACTTC. Translation gives CASRLKEGGGRETQYF.